This T cell receptor (beta chain) appears in the sequencing data of a study of regulatory T cells in long-lasting Graves disease. In building TCR beta libraries, iRepertoire HTBI primers were used together with Arm-PCR of CDR3 regions. TCRdb itself ran the multiplex PCR reads through MiXCR, one entry per CDR3 protein. This sample yields about 470,000 distinct CDR3 sequences, of which about 16% are seen a single time; around 17% belongs to the top ten. V lost 7 bases and J lost 6, with 11 bases in between. CDR3 length: 12 amino acids. Germline-derived CDR1 and CDR2 are MDHEN and SYDVKM. Time point of the sample: newly diagnosed GD, antithyroid drugs for less than 3 months. There was RNA extracted from PBMCs, and the TCR library was made from it. The sample was also linked to a second study, of T cells in Graves' hyperthyroidism and ophthalmopathy. That work states: Patients showing uncontrolled infection, other autoimmune disease, pregnancy or lactation were ineligible.

The rearrangement joins TRBV28 to TRBJ2-3; no firm D call. Sequencing was performed on peripheral blood mononuclear cells (PBMCs), taken at new diagnosis, from a patient treated with antithyroid drugs. This TCR derives from a woman in her twenties or thirties with Graves disease. In DNA, the CDR3 is TGTGCCAGCACCAACGGCCGGGATACGCAGTATTTT. As protein: CASTNGRDTQYF.